This T cell receptor (beta chain) was captured by sequencing in a study of blood T cell repertoires in COVID-19. Generated by immunoSEQ multiplex PCR, the TCRdb table keeps only in-frame clones and is missing some. The sample shows roughly 280,000 clones, around 90% of them seen only once. The ends were cut back, 3 bases at V and 3 bases at J, with 8 bases in the middle. This CDR3 spans 13 amino acids. Sequencing used PBMCs or T cells enriched from blood (not recorded which). The clonotype was recovered from a man aged 35-49 years who had been exposed to COVID-19. This chain links TRBV12-3 or TRBV12-4 with TRBJ2-5, with unresolved D. CDR3 amino acids: CASSFGGEETQYF. CDR3 in DNA: TGTGCCAGCAGTTTTGGCGGAGAAGAGACCCAGTACTTC.